This T cell receptor beta chain was recorded in a study of beta chain features in type 1 diabetes. Study-level information: Patients did not differ from healthy donors in age, gender or cell yield. Study-wide points: TCRB CDR3s were moderately but significantly shorter in Type 1 diabetes patients in all four CD4+ subsets.

Per germline, CDR1 SGDLS and CDR2 YYNGEE. J lost 6 bases, V lost 0 bases, and 1 base had no gene match. The length of the CDR3 is 16 residues. About this clone itself: Its antigen is as yet unknown.

The sequenced template was cDNA made from the entire isolated RNA. TCRdb keeps only in-frame clones here, not all; method: immunoSEQ multiplex PCR. The repertoire holds roughly 330,000 clones, with less than 15% as singletons. This TCR came from a woman younger than 35 with type 1 diabetes. V is TRBV9 and J is TRBJ2-4; TRBD2 agrees at 15 bases. The sample comprised naive CD4+ T cells from blood. CDR3 region: CASSVGGLAGGNIQYF. CDR3 DNA: TGTGCCAGCAGCGTAGGGGGACTAGCGGGAGGAAACATTCAGTACTTC.